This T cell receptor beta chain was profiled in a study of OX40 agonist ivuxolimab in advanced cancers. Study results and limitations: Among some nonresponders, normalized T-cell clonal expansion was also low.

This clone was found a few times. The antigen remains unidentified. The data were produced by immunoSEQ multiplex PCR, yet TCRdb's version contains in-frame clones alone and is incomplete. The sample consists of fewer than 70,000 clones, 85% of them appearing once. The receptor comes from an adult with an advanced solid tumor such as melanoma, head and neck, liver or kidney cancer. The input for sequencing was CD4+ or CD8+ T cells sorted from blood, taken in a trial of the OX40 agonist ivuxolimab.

The CDR3 nucleotides are TGCGCCAGCAGCCCCGGTTCCTACGAGCAGTACTTC. Translation: CASSPGSYEQYF. The chain links TRBV5-1 to TRBJ2-7; D is undetermined. V was shortened by 4 bases and J by 1 base, with 6 bases between the two germline ends. CDR3 length: 12 amino acids. CDR1 and CDR2 from the germline V gene are SGHRS and YFSETQ.